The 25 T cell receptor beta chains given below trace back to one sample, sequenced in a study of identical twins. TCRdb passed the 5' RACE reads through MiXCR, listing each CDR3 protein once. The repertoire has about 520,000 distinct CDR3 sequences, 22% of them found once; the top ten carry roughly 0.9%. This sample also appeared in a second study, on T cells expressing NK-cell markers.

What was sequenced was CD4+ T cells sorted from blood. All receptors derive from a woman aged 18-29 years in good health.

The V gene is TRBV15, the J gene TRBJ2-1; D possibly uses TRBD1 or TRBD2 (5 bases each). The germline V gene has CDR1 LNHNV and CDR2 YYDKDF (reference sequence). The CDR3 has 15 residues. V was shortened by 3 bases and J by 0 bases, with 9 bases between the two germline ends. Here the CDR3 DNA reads TGTGCCACCAGCAGTCCGGGGCGCTCCTACAATGAGCAGTTCTTC. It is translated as CATSSPGRSYNEQFF. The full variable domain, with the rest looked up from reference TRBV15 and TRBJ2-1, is DAMVIQNPRYQVTQFGKPVTLSCSQTLNHNVMYWYQQKSSQAPKLLFHYYDKDFNNEADTPDNFQSRRPNTSFCFLDIRSPGLGDTAMYLCATSSPGRSYNEQFFGPGTRLTVL.

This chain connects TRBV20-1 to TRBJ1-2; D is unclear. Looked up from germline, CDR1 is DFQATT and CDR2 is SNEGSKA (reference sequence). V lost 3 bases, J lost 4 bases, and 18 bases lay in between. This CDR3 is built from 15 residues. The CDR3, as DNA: TGCAGTGCTAGCTCCCCACGACCCGACCTCTATGGCTACACCTTC. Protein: CSASSPRPDLYGYTF.

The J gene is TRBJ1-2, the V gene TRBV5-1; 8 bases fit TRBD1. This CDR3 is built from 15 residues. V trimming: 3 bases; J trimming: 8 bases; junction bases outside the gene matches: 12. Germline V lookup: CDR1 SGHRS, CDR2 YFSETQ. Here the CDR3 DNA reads TGCGCCAGCAGCTCCGGACAGGGACCTCTTCGGGGCTACACCTTC. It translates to CASSSGQGPLRGYTF. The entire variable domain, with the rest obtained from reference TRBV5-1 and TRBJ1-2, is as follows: KAGVTQTPRYLIKTRGQQVTLSCSPISGHRSVSWYQQTPGQGLQFLFEYFSETQRNKGNFPGRFSGRQFSNSRSEMNVSTLELGDSALYLCASSSGQGPLRGYTFGSGTRLTVV.

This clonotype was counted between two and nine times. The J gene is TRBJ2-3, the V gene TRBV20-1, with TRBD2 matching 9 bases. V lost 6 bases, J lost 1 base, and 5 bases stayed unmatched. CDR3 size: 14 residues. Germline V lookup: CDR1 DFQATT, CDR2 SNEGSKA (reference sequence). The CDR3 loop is CSATTSGRTDTQYF. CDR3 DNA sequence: TGCAGTGCCACTACTAGCGGGCGCACAGATACGCAGTATTTT.

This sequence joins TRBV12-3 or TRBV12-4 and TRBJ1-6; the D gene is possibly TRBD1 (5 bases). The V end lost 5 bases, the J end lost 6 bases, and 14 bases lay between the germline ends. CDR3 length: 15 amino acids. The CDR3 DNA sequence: TGTGCCAGCAGTATGCAGGGAGGAGGTAATTCACCCCTCCACTTT. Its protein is CASSMQGGGNSPLHF.

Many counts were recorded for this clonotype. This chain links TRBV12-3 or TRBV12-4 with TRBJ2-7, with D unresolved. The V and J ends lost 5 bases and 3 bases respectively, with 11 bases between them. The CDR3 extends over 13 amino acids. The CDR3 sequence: CASSKRHNYEQYF. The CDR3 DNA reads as TGTGCCAGCAGTAAGAGACACAACTACGAGCAGTACTTC.

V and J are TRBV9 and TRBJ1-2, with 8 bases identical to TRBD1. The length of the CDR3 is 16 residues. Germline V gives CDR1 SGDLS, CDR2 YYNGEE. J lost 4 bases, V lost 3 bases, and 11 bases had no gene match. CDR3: CASSERGDRNSYGYTF. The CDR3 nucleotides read TGTGCCAGCAGCGAGAGAGGGGACAGGAACTCCTATGGCTACACCTTC.

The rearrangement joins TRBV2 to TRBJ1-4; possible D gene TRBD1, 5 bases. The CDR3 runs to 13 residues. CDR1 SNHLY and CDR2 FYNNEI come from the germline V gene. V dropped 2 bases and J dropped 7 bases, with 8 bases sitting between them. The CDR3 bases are TGTGCCAGCAGTGAACAGGGTGCTGAAAAACTGTTTTTT. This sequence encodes CASSEQGAEKLFF.

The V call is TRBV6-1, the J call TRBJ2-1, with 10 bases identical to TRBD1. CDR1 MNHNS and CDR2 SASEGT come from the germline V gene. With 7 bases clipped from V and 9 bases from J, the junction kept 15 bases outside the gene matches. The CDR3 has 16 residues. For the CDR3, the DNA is TGTGCCAGCACACACTCCGGGACAGGGGTTAAGAGTGAGCAGTTCTTC. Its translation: CASTHSGTGVKSEQFF.

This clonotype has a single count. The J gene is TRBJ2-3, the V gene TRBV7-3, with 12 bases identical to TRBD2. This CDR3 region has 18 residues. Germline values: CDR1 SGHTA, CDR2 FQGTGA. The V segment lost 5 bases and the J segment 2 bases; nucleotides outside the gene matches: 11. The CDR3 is CASSPGGLAGWSTDTQYF. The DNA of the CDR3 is TGTGCCAGCAGCCCTGGCGGACTAGCGGGGTGGTCCACAGATACGCAGTATTTT.

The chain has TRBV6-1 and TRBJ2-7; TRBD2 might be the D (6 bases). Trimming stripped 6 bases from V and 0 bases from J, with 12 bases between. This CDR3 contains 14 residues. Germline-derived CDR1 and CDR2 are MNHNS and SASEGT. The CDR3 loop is CASRQGGNSYEQYF. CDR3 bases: TGTGCCAGCAGGCAGGGAGGCAACTCCTACGAGCAGTACTTC.

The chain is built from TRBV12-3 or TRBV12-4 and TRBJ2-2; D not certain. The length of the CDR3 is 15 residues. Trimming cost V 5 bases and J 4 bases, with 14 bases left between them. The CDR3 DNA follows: TGTGCCAGCAGTCGATCCGGTCGAGGCACCGGGGAGCTGTTTTTT. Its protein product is CASSRSGRGTGELFF.

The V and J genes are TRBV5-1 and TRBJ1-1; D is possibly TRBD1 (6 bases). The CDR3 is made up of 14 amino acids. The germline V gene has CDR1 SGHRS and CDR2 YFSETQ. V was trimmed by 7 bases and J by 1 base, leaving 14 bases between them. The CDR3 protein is CASSPDRRNTEAFF. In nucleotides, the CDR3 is TGCGCCAGCTCTCCGGACAGACGGAACACTGAAGCTTTCTTT. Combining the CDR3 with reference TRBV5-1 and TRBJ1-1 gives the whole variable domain KAGVTQTPRYLIKTRGQQVTLSCSPISGHRSVSWYQQTPGQGLQFLFEYFSETQRNKGNFPGRFSGRQFSNSRSEMNVSTLELGDSALYLCASSPDRRNTEAFFGQGTRLTVV.

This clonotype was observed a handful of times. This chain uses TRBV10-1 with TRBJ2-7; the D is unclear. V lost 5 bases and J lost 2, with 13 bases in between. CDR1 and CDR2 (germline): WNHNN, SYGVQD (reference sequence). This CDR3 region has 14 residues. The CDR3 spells CASSRPGGTYEQYF. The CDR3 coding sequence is TGCGCCAGCAGTCGCCCCGGTGGAACCTACGAGCAGTACTTC.

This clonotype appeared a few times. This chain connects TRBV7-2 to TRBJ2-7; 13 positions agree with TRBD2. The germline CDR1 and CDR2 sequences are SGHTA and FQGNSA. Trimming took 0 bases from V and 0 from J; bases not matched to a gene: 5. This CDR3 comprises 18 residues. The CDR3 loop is CASSLATSGRSSSYEQYF. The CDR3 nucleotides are TGTGCCAGCAGCTTAGCGACTAGCGGGAGGTCGAGCTCCTACGAGCAGTACTTC.

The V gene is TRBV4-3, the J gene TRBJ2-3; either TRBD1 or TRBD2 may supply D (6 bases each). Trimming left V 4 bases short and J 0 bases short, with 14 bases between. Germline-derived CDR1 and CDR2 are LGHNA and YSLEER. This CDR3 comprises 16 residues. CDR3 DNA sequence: TGCGCCAGCAGCCCCATCCCGGGGGCGAGCACAGATACGCAGTATTTT. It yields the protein CASSPIPGASTDTQYF.

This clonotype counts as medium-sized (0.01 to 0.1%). CDR3 residues: CASSPFSGEQQYF. CDR3 DNA sequence: TGCGCCAGCAGCCCCTTTTCAGGGGAACAGCAGTACTTC. V and J are TRBV5-1 and TRBJ2-7; D possibly corresponds to TRBD1 (6 bases). Germline CDR1 SGHRS, CDR2 YFSETQ. The CDR3 length is 13 residues. Trimming pared 4 bases from V and 8 bases from J, leaving 16 bases between.

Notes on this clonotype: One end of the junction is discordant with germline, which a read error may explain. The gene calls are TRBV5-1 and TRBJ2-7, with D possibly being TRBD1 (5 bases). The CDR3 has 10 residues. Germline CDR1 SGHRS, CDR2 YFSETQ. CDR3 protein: CASSLPPGLF. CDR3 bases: TGCGCCAGCAGCTTGCCGCCAGGGCTCTTC.

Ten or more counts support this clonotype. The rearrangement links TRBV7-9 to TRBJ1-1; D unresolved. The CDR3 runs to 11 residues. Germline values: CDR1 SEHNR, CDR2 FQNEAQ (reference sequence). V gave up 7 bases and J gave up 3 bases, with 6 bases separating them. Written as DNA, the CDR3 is TGTGCCAGCACCATTTACACTGAAGCTTTCTTT. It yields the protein CASTIYTEAFF.

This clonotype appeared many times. The CDR3 region has the DNA TGTGCCAGCAGTTCCCGGGGGGGCCACGAGACCCAGTACTTC. Translation gives CASSSRGGHETQYF. V and J are TRBV12-3 or TRBV12-4 and TRBJ2-5; TRBD2 matches 8 bases. V lost 4 bases, J lost 5 bases, and 6 bases stayed unmatched. The CDR3 runs to 14 residues.

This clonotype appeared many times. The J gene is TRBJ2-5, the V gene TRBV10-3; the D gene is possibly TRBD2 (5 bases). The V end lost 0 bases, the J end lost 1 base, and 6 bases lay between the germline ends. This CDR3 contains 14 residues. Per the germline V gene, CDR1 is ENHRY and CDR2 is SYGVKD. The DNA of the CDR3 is TGTGCCATCAGTGAGTCGCGGGCCCAAGAGACCCAGTACTTC. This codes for CAISESRAQETQYF.

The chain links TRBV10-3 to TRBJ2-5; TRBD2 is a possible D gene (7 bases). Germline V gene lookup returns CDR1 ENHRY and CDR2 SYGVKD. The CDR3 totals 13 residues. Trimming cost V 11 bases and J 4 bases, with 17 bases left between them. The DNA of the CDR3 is TGTGCCGCCTCACAGGGAGGGGGAGAGACCCAGTACTTC. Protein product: CAASQGGGETQYF.

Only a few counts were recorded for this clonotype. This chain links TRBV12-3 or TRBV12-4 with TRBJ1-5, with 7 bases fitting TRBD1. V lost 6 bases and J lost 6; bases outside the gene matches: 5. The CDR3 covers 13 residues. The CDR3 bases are TGTGCCAGCAGATCACAGGGGTTTCAGCCCCAGCATTTT. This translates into CASRSQGFQPQHF.

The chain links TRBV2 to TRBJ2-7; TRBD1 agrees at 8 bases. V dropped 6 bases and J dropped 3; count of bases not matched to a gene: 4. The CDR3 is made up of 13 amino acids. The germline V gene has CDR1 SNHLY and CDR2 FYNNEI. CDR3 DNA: TGTGCCAGCAGCGCACAGGGGGGCTACGAGCAGTACTTC. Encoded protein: CASSAQGGYEQYF. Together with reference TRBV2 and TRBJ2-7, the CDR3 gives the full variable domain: EPEVTQTPSHQVTQMGQEVILRCVPISNHLYFYWYRQILGQKVEFLVSFYNNEISEKSEIFDDQFSVERPDGSNFTLKIRSTKLEDSAMYFCASSAQGGYEQYFGPGTRLTVT.

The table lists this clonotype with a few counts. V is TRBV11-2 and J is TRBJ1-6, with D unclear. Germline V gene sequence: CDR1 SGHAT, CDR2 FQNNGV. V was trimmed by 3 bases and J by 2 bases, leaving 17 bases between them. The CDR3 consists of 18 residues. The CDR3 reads CASSFKAPILAYNSPLHF. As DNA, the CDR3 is TGTGCCAGCAGCTTCAAGGCGCCTATTTTGGCCTATAATTCACCCCTCCACTTT.